Detailed here is one TCR beta chain. The target antigen is unknown. One junction end disagrees with the germline gene, perhaps due to a read error. The entry originates in a study of beta chain features in type 1 diabetes. Overall study: Examination of sorted cells across all samples involved approximately 100,000,000 cells. The study, taken as a whole, reports: Moderate yet significant TCRB CDR3 shortening was seen in Type 1 diabetes patients in all four CD4+ subsets.

A CD45RO/CCR7/CD25/CD127/CD95/CD27 panel sorted naive, central memory, regulatory and stem cell-like memory CD4+ cells. The entirety of the isolated RNA underwent reverse transcription, so expressed TCRB transcripts were sequenced. Sequencing used immunoSEQ multiplex PCR; TCRdb keeps in-frame clones, though not all of them. The sample consists of roughly 100,000 clones, roughly 28% of them appearing once. Germline values: CDR1 MGHDK, CDR2 SYGVNS. This CDR3 contains 14 residues. V and J are TRBV25-1 and TRBJ1-1, with D tentatively TRBD1 (6 bases). Sequenced material: central memory CD4+ T cells from blood. The source is a woman aged 18-29 years with type 1 diabetes. The CDR3 region is CAGSMDSHSTEAFF. CDR3 in DNA: TGTGCCGGCAGTATGGACAGTCACTCCACTGAAGCTTTCTTT.